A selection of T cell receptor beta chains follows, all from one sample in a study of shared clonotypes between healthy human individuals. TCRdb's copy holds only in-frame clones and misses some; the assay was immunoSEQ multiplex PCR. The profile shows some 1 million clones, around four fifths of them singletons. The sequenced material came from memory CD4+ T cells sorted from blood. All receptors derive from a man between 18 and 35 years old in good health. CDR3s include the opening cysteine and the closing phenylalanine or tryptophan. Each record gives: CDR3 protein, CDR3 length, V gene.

CDR3aa: CASSGGTAVSYEQYF; len: 15; v_gene: TRBV5-1
CDR3aa: CASSQTVPLSLYNEQFF; len: 17; v_gene: TRBV7-2
CDR3aa: CASSVRPNTEAFF; len: 13; v_gene: TRBV5-5
CDR3aa: CASGLGDTQYF; len: 11; v_gene: TRBV5-4
CDR3aa: CASSVVGGATGELFF; len: 15; v_gene: TRBV2
CDR3aa: CASSFQGVSTDTQYF; len: 15; v_gene: TRBV11-2
CDR3aa: CASSLGFRRGGNTGELFF; len: 18; v_gene: TRBV7-2
CDR3aa: CASSPSGGGQETQYF; len: 15; v_gene: TRBV5-4
CDR3aa: CASSYTPHGAGEKLFF; len: 16; v_gene: TRBV6-5
CDR3aa: CASSLGQENTGELFF; len: 15; v_gene: TRBV5-1
CDR3aa: CASSRSGANVLTF; len: 13; v_gene: TRBV19